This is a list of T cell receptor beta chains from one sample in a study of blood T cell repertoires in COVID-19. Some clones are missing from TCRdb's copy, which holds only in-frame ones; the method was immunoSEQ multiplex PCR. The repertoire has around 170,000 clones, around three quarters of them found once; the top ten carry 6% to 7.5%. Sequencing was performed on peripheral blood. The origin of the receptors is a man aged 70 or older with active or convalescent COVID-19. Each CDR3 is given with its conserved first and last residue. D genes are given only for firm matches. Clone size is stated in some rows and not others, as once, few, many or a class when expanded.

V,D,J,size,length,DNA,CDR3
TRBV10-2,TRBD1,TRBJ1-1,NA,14,TGCGCCAGCAGCATGGACAGGGCGAACACTGAAGCTTTCTTT,CASSMDRANTEAFF
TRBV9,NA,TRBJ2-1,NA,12,TGTGCCAGCAGCCCTAATTCCAATGAGCAGTTCTTC,CASSPNSNEQFF
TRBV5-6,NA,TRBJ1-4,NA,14,TGTGCCAGCAGCTTGGGCAGGGGTAATGAAAAACTGTTTTTT,CASSLGRGNEKLFF
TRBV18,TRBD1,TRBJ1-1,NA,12,TGTGCCACCGGGACAGGGAACACTGAAGCTTTCTTT,CATGTGNTEAFF
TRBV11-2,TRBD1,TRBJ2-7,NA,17,TGTGCCAGCAGCTTACCCTCCCACGGACAGGGGTCCAACGAGCAGTACTTC,CASSLPSHGQGSNEQYF
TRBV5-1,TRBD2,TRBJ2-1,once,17,TGCGCCAGCAGCTTGAATTGGGGCGGGAGGGCCCTCGGTGAGCAGTTCTTC,CASSLNWGGRALGEQFF
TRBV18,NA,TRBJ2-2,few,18,TGTGCCAGCTCATCACCCGCGCTGGGAGGTCCCCACACCGGGGAGCTGTTTTTT,CASSSPALGGPHTGELFF
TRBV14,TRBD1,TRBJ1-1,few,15,TGTGCCAGCAGCCGCGGGACAGGGGGGAGGTCTGAAGCTTTCTTT,CASSRGTGGRSEAFF
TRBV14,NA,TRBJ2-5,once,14,TGTGCCAGCAGCCAAGATTTGTCGGGGGAGACCCAGTACTTC,CASSQDLSGETQYF
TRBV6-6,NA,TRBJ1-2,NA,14,TGTGCCAGCAGTCAATCACAGGGAAGAGGTGACTACACCTTC,CASSQSQGRGDYTF
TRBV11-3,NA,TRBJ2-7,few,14,TGTGCCAGCAGCCCCGGCGAGGTATACCACGAGCAGTACTTC,CASSPGEVYHEQYF
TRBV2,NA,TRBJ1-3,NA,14,TGTGCCAGCAGTGCACCTCGGGCTGGAAACACCATATATTTT,CASSAPRAGNTIYF
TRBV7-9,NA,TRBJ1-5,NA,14,TGTGCCAGCAGCTCGAAGGGGGGGAGTCAGCCCCAGCATTTT,CASSSKGGSQPQHF
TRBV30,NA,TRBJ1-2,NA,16,TGTGCCTGGAGAATAATGGGACTTGGCAATTACTATGGCTACACCTTC,CAWRIMGLGNYYGYTF
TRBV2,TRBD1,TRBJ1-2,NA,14,TGTGCCAGCATGGGAGGACAGGGGAACTATGGCTACACCTTC,CASMGGQGNYGYTF
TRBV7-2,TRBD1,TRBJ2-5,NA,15,TGTGCCAGCAGCACGGGACAGGGACTTCTCGAGACCCAGTACTTC,CASSTGQGLLETQYF
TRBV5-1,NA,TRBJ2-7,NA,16,TGCGCCAGCAGCTTGGTCCCAGGTCCTCTTACCTACGAGCAGTACTTC,CASSLVPGPLTYEQYF
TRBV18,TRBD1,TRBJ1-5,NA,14,TGTGCCAGCTCACCGGACAGGGGCCATCAGCCCCAGCATTTT,CASSPDRGHQPQHF
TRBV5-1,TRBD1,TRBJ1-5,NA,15,TGCGCCAGCAGCTTGGGACAGGGGGATAATCAGCCCCAGCATTTT,CASSLGQGDNQPQHF
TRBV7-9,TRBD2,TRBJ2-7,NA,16,TGTGCCAGCAGCGCGTCTAGCGGGAGCGTTTATTACGAGCAGTACTTC,CASSASSGSVYYEQYF
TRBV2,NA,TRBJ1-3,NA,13,TGTGCCAGCAGCAGGGACATTGGAAACACCATATATTTT,CASSRDIGNTIYF
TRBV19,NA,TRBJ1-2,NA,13,TGTGCCAGTAGTATAGTCCAGGATGGAGGCTACACCTTC,CASSIVQDGGYTF
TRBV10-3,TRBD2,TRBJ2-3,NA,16,TGTGCCATCAGTGACGGACTAGCTGTGAGCACAGATACGCAGTATTTT,CAISDGLAVSTDTQYF
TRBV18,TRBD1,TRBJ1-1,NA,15,TGTGCCAGCTCACCACCGAAAGGGGGCCTAACTGAAGCTTTCTTT,CASSPPKGGLTEAFF
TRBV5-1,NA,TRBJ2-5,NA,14,TGCGCCAGCAGCTTGAAAACGGGGCAAGAGACCCAGTACTTC,CASSLKTGQETQYF
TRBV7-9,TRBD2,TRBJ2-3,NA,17,TGTGCCAGCAGCCCTAGACGGCGGCGGGGGGGCGCAGATACGCAGTATTTT,CASSPRRRRGGADTQYF
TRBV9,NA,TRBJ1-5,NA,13,TGTGCCAGCAGTTACGGGATCAATCAGCCCCAGCATTTT,CASSYGINQPQHF
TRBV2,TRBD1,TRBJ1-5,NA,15,TGTGCCAGCAGTTGGGACAGGGAGTCTAATCAGCCCCAGCATTTT,CASSWDRESNQPQHF
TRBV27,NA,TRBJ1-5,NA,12,TGTGCCAGCAGTTTAAGAGGTCAGCCCCAGCATTTT,CASSLRGQPQHF
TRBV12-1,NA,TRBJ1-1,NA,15,TGTGCCAGCAGCTTTGCGCTCTCTATGAACACTGAAGCTTTCTTT,CASSFALSMNTEAFF
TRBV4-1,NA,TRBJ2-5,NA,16,TGCGCCAGCAGCCAAGATCTACGGGGGGCTTGGGAGACCCAGTACTTC,CASSQDLRGAWETQYF
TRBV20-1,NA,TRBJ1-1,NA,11,TGCTGCTCCGGGGGTGACACTGAAGCTTTCTTT,CCSGGDTEAFF
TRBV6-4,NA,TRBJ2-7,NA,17,TGTGCCAGCAGTGACTCTTACGGACAGAACCTGGACTACGAGCAGTACTTC,CASSDSYGQNLDYEQYF
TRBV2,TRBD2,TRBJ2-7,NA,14,TGTGCCAGCAGGGAGCGGGGCAACTCCTACGAGCAGTACTTC,CASRERGNSYEQYF
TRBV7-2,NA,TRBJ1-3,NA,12,TGTGCCAGCACGGGGGTAGGAAACACCATATATTTT,CASTGVGNTIYF
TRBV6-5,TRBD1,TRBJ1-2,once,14,TGTGCCAGCAGTTCTACAGGGGGCAACTATGGCTACACCTTC,CASSSTGGNYGYTF
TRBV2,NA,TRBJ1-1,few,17,TGTGCCAGCAGTGTCCCAAGGGGGGGCAGGACCAACACTGAAGCTTTCTTT,CASSVPRGGRTNTEAFF
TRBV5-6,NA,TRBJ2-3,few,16,TGTGCCAGCAGCTTGGTCGGGGGACTCGGCACAGATACGCAGTATTTT,CASSLVGGLGTDTQYF